The 29 T cell receptor beta chains in this list originate from one sample, sequenced in a study of blood T cell repertoires in COVID-19. Method: immunoSEQ multiplex PCR; TCRdb's copy keeps in-frame clones and lacks some. Of under 45,000 clones listed, around 85% are singletons. Sample: peripheral blood. Receptors were obtained from a man aged 45 to 65 with active COVID-19.

The chain joins TRBV24-1 to TRBJ1-2; 8 bases map to TRBD1. The germline V gene has CDR1 KGHDR and CDR2 SFDVKD. With 3 bases clipped from V and 4 bases from J, the junction kept 9 bases outside the gene matches. CDR3 length equals 16 residues. The CDR3 here is CATSDGPGGAPYGYTF. The CDR3 region has the DNA TGTGCCACCAGTGATGGACCAGGGGGCGCGCCCTATGGCTACACCTTC.

This rearrangement joins TRBV27 to TRBJ2-4, with TRBD1 matching over 9 bases. CDR1 MNHEY and CDR2 SMNVEV come from the germline V gene (reference sequence). CDR3 length: 11 amino acids. J lost 16 bases, V lost 5 bases, and 6 bases had no gene match. CDR3 protein: CASSLGQGEYF. The DNA for the CDR3 is TGTGCCAGCAGTCTGGGACAGGGAGAATACTTC.

CDR3 in DNA: TGTGCCAGTAAGGACAGGGTAGCTGAAGCTTTCTTT. It translates to CASKDRVAEAFF. The chain joins TRBV19 to TRBJ1-1; TRBD1 matches at 8 bases. The CDR3 is 12 residues long. Germline CDR1 and CDR2: LNHDA and SQIVND (reference sequence). The V and J ends lost 7 bases and 6 bases, in that order; junction bases with no gene match: 4.

The chain carries TRBV28 and TRBJ2-1; D is unclear. This CDR3 contains 17 residues. Germline lookup yields CDR1 MDHEN and CDR2 SYDVKM. Trimming removed 5 bases from V and 9 bases from J, with 26 bases in between. CDR3 nucleotide sequence: TGTGCCAGCAGTCGGAGCGCGGTTTCCGGGTTCATGAGTGAGCAGTTCTTC. It translates to CASSRSAVSGFMSEQFF.

The chain couples TRBV2 to TRBJ2-3, with TRBD1 matching 7 bases. The ends lost 4 bases at V and 1 base at J; junction bases unmatched: 8. Germline V lookup: CDR1 SNHLY, CDR2 FYNNEI. The CDR3 is made up of 16 amino acids. Here the CDR3 reads CASSGFGQGGTDTQYF. The CDR3 DNA follows: TGTGCCAGCAGTGGATTCGGGCAGGGGGGCACAGATACGCAGTATTTT.

This rearrangement joins TRBV4-1 to TRBJ1-3, with no clear D. Trimming stripped 4 bases from V and 4 bases from J, with 8 bases between. Per the germline V gene, CDR1 is MGHRA and CDR2 is YSYEKL. The CDR3 consists of 13 residues. The CDR3 protein is CASSLSGGNTIYF. DNA for the CDR3: TGCGCCAGCAGCCTTTCTGGCGGAAACACCATATATTTT.

This chain joins TRBV2 and TRBJ2-7; D might be TRBD1 (6 bases). The CDR3 contains 15 residues. The germline V gene has CDR1 SNHLY and CDR2 FYNNEI. The ends were cut back, 3 bases at V and 1 base at J, with 13 bases in the middle. The CDR3 region is CASSDWSQGSYEQYF. CDR3 DNA: TGTGCCAGCAGTGACTGGTCCCAGGGGTCCTACGAGCAGTACTTC.

This clone came up once. V usage is TRBV7-3 and J usage is TRBJ1-1; D unclear. V shed 3 bases and J shed 3 bases, with 8 bases lying between them. CDR1 and CDR2 (germline): SGHTA, FQGTGA. The CDR3 loop spans 13 amino acids. CDR3 amino acids: CASSFWRDTEAFF. In DNA, the CDR3 is TGTGCCAGCAGCTTTTGGAGGGACACTGAAGCTTTCTTT.

This chain connects TRBV2 to TRBJ1-6, with D possibly TRBD1 on 5 matching bases. The germline gives CDR1 SNHLY, CDR2 FYNNEI. The CDR3 runs to 16 residues. The V gene lost 0 bases and the J gene lost 8 bases, with 14 bases spanning the gap. The CDR3 DNA reads TGTGCCAGCAGTGAAGCTGGGGCGGAGGGTTATTCACCCCTCCACTTT. It codes for CASSEAGAEGYSPLHF.

The chain is built from TRBV6-2 or TRBV6-3 and TRBJ2-3; the match to TRBD2 covers 13 bases. This CDR3 spans 15 amino acids. V dropped 5 bases and J dropped 5; count of bases not matched to a gene: 4. Looked up from germline, CDR1 is MNHEY and CDR2 is SVGEGT. The CDR3 sequence is CASSGGLAGVDTQYF. CDR3 DNA sequence: TGTGCCAGCAGTGGCGGACTAGCGGGGGTAGATACGCAGTATTTT.

This chain connects TRBV28 to TRBJ1-3; maybe TRBD1 (5 bases). CDR3 length: 17 amino acids. Trimming shortened V by 6 bases and J by 0 bases, and 18 bases separated the two germline ends. Germline assignment: CDR1 MDHEN and CDR2 SYDVKM. CDR3 loop: CASSGTSHGGSGNTIYF. CDR3 DNA sequence: TGTGCCAGCAGCGGGACTTCCCATGGGGGCTCTGGAAACACCATATATTTT.

The chain links TRBV28 to TRBJ1-1; 9 bases match TRBD1. Germline lookup yields CDR1 MDHEN and CDR2 SYDVKM. J was trimmed by 5 bases and V by 6 bases; bases with no gene match: 13. The CDR3 contains 16 residues. DNA for the CDR3: TGTGCCAGCAGGGAGACGGGACAGGGATCTAGGACTGAAGCTTTCTTT. This codes for CASRETGQGSRTEAFF.

This clone was counted once. The CDR3 is CASSPIGGPGETQYF. The CDR3 bases are TGTGCCAGCAGCCCGATCGGAGGCCCCGGGGAGACCCAGTACTTC. V usage is TRBV7-3 and J usage is TRBJ2-5; D is possibly TRBD2 (5 bases). V shed 5 bases and J shed 5 bases, with 18 bases lying between them. This CDR3 contains 15 residues. The germline CDR1 and CDR2 sequences are SGHTA and FQGTGA.

This CDR3 reads CASSQDSPLDEQYF. CDR3 nucleotides: TGTGCCAGCAGTCAAGACAGTCCCTTAGACGAGCAGTACTTC. The rearrangement uses TRBV27 and TRBJ2-7, with TRBD1 as a possible D gene (5 bases). The CDR3 totals 14 residues. CDR1 and CDR2 from the germline V gene are MNHEY and SMNVEV (reference sequence). Trimming removed 5 bases from V and 5 bases from J, with 16 bases in between.

This chain uses TRBV28 with TRBJ1-2, with 8 bases aligning to TRBD1. Germline V lookup: CDR1 MDHEN, CDR2 SYDVKM. The CDR3 spans 13 residues. J was trimmed by 8 bases and V by 2 bases; bases with no gene match: 4. The CDR3 nucleotides read TGTGCCAGCAGTTTACAGGACAGGGTCGGCTACACCTTC. As protein: CASSLQDRVGYTF.

V usage is TRBV3-1 (or the pseudogene TRBV3-2) and J usage is TRBJ2-5; 9 bases are shared with TRBD2. Germline V gives CDR1 LGHDT, CDR2 YNNKEL (reference sequence). The CDR3 spans 17 residues. V lost 1 base and J lost 5; bases outside the gene matches: 11. CDR3 DNA sequence: TGTGCCAGCAGCCAAGGGGTACGCGGGAGGGCCCAGGAGACCCAGTACTTC. Translation: CASSQGVRGRAQETQYF.

This chain joins TRBV6-2 or TRBV6-3 and TRBJ1-1; D not certain. V gave up 6 bases and J gave up 5 bases, with 16 bases separating them. The CDR3 length is 14 residues. CDR1 MNHEY and CDR2 SVGEGT come from the germline V gene. The CDR3, as DNA: TGTGCCAGCAGCCCCCACGTCGAGCTGACTGAAGCTTTCTTT. It is translated as CASSPHVELTEAFF.

The CDR3 reads CASSSWTGYYNEQFF. The CDR3 DNA sequence: TGTGCCAGCAGTTCCTGGACAGGCTATTACAATGAGCAGTTCTTC. V usage is TRBV6-5 and J usage is TRBJ2-1; TRBD1 matches 7 bases. CDR3 length equals 15 residues. The germline gives CDR1 MNHEY, CDR2 SVGAGI. Losses at the gene ends were 4 bases for V and 4 bases for J; bases not matched to a gene: 7.

The chain couples TRBV3-1 (or the pseudogene TRBV3-2) to TRBJ2-7; TRBD1 is a possible D gene (5 bases). The CDR3 is 15 amino acids. The germline V and J ends were trimmed by 1 base and 3 bases, with 13 bases remaining between them. The germline CDR1 and CDR2 sequences are LGHDT and YNNKEL (reference sequence). The DNA for the CDR3 is TGTGCCAGCAGCCAAGTCCCAGGGAAATTCTACGAGCAGTACTTC. It translates to CASSQVPGKFYEQYF.

The chain uses TRBV11-2 and TRBJ2-7; 12 bases fit TRBD2. Germline CDR1 SGHAT, CDR2 FQNNGV. The V gene end was trimmed by 6 bases and the J gene end by 4 bases; junction bases not matched to a gene: 7. CDR3 length: 15 residues. In DNA, the CDR3 is TGTGCCAGCAGGCAGACTAGCGGGAGTTTGTACGAGCAGTACTTC. It encodes CASRQTSGSLYEQYF.

The rearrangement joins TRBV29-1 to TRBJ2-7; D gene ambiguous. The V gene lost 1 base and the J gene lost 2 bases, with 12 bases spanning the gap. CDR3 length: 14 residues. The germline gives CDR1 SQVTM, CDR2 ANQGSEA. The CDR3 coding sequence is TGCAGCGTTGAAGTGGCGTCTCGGGCCTACGAGCAGTACTTC. This sequence encodes CSVEVASRAYEQYF.

This chain connects TRBV19 to TRBJ2-4; the match to TRBD1 covers 12 bases. The CDR3 covers 19 residues. The V segment lost 6 bases and the J segment 1 base; nucleotides outside the gene matches: 13. Germline CDR1 and CDR2: LNHDA and SQIVND (reference sequence). The CDR3 reads CASSGTGTGGGEAKNIQYF. The CDR3 region has the DNA TGTGCCAGTAGCGGGACCGGGACAGGGGGCGGTGAGGCCAAAAACATTCAGTACTTC.

The rearrangement links TRBV7-9 to TRBJ2-4; TRBD2 might be the D (6 bases). CDR3 length equals 15 residues. The germline CDR1 and CDR2 sequences are SEHNR and FQNEAQ (reference sequence). V lost 5 bases, J lost 7 bases, and 18 bases lay in between. CDR3 protein: CASSPLFSRGNIQYF. Here the CDR3 DNA reads TGTGCCAGCAGCCCCCTTTTTTCACGGGGGAACATTCAGTACTTC.

Only one count was recorded for this clone. The rearrangement joins TRBV19 to TRBJ2-7; D gene uncertain. From germline, CDR1 is LNHDA and CDR2 SQIVND (reference sequence). V gave up 1 base and J gave up 2 bases, with 12 bases separating them. This CDR3 has 15 residues. The CDR3: CASSIVSRPPYEQYF. DNA for the CDR3: TGTGCCAGTAGTATAGTATCCAGGCCCCCCTACGAGCAGTACTTC. Filled out from reference TRBV19 and TRBJ2-7, the complete variable domain reads DGGITQSPKYLFRKEGQNVTLSCEQNLNHDAMYWYRQDPGQGLRLIYYSQIVNDFQKGDIAEGYSVSREKKESFPLTVTSAQKNPTAFYLCASSIVSRPPYEQYFGPGTRLTVT.

This chain uses TRBV6-2 or TRBV6-3 with TRBJ2-5, with TRBD1 matching 9 bases. CDR1 is MNHEY and CDR2 is SVGEGT in the germline V gene. V was pared by 2 bases and J by 5 bases, with 9 bases of the junction left unmatched. The CDR3 sequence is 16 residues long. The CDR3 region is CASSYRQGGRVETQYF. The CDR3 DNA follows: TGTGCCAGCAGTTACAGACAGGGGGGGAGGGTGGAGACCCAGTACTTC.

V usage is TRBV13 and J usage is TRBJ1-1; 7 bases agree with TRBD1. Germline lookup yields CDR1 PRHDT and CDR2 FYEKMQ (reference sequence). CDR3 length: 14 residues. Trimming removed 2 bases from V and 6 bases from J; junction bases left unmatched: 6. This CDR3 is CASSLRQGGAEAFF. CDR3 in DNA: TGTGCCAGCAGCTTAAGGCAGGGGGGTGCTGAAGCTTTCTTT.

The chain combines TRBV2 with TRBJ1-4; 8 bases are shared with TRBD1. Trimming at V came to 6 bases and at J to 1 base, leaving 4 bases not matched to a gene. CDR1 and CDR2 from the germline V gene are SNHLY and FYNNEI. The CDR3 covers 15 residues. This chain's CDR3 is CASSKDRVTNEKLFF. The CDR3 DNA reads TGTGCCAGCAGCAAGGACAGGGTAACTAATGAAAAACTGTTTTTT.

This chain links TRBV19 with TRBJ2-6; D is ambiguous. CDR3 length equals 16 residues. Germline V gene sequence: CDR1 LNHDA, CDR2 SQIVND (reference sequence). V lost 4 bases and J lost 4, with 14 bases in between. This CDR3 reads CASSSLETSGANVLTF. CDR3 in DNA: TGTGCCAGTAGTAGCCTCGAGACTTCCGGGGCCAACGTCCTGACTTTC.

The CDR3 protein is CASSNSRDRVVAEKLFF. Here the CDR3 DNA reads TGTGCCAGCAGCAACTCAAGGGACAGGGTGGTTGCTGAAAAACTGTTTTTT. J is TRBJ1-4 and V is TRBV14; 9 bases agree with TRBD1. V shed 5 bases, J shed 7 bases, and the junction held 14 bases outside the gene matches. Per the germline V gene, CDR1 is SGHDN and CDR2 is FVKESK. CDR3 length equals 17 residues.